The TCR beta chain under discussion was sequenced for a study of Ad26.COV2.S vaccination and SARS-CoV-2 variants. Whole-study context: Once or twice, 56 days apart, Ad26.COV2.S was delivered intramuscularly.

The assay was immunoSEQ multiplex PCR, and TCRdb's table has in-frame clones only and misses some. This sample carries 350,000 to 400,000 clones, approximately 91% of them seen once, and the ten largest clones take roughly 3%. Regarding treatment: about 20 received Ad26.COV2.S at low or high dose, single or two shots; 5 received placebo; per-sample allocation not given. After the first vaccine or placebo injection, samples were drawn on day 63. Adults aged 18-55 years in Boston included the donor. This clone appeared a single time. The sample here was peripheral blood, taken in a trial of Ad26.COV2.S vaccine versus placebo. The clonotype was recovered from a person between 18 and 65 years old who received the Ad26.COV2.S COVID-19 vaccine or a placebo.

The CDR3 reads CAWSRTGGEAFF. As DNA, the CDR3 is TGTGCCTGGAGCCGTACGGGGGGTGAAGCTTTCTTT. The rearrangement uses TRBV30 and TRBJ1-1; D might be TRBD1 (5 bases). V was cut by 3 bases and J by 7 bases, with 12 bases left in between. CDR3 size: 12 residues. Germline CDR1 reads GTSNPN; CDR2 reads SVGIG (reference sequence).